The sequence of this TCR beta chain was determined in a study of naive and memory T cell subsets. Study results and caveats: A few larger clonotypes appeared in naive repertoires, especially CD8, possibly memory cells re-expressing CD45RA.

Two oligonucleotides, mixed equimolar, formed the beta constant-region primer covering TRBC1 and TRBC2. The ligated cDNA underwent four PCR rounds using SP2 and nested alpha and beta constant-region primers. Each CDR3 protein is one row after TCRdb ran MiXCR on the UMI-ligation and nested PCR reads. Here the sample spans 140,000 to 150,000 distinct CDR3 sequences, under 25% being singletons. Trimming took 6 bases from V and 2 from J, leaving 10 bases between them. The CDR3 sequence is 13 residues long. Germline V gene data show CDR1 as MNHEY and CDR2 as SVGEGT. This clonotype was seen more than once but under ten times. The antigen is undetermined.

Sequencing was performed on naive CD4+ T cells from blood. The chain combines TRBV6-2 or TRBV6-3 with TRBJ1-1; D perhaps matches TRBD1 (5 bases). This receptor was taken from a human donor in good health. The CDR3 sequence: CASSRDLNTEAFF. For the CDR3, the DNA is TGTGCCAGCAGCCGGGACCTTAACACTGAAGCTTTCTTT.